One TCR beta chain is described in this entry. This clonotype was counted ten times or more. Its antigen is not yet known. Per-nucleotide qualities are absent, and no much larger clonotype sits a single base away. For CDR1 and CDR2, the germline V gene lists SGHRS and YFSETQ. The CDR3 measures 18 amino acids from cysteine to phenylalanine. The read is trimmed to its CDR3 DNA, 54 bases read in frame from base 1. V lost 4 bases and J lost 4 bases, and the count of bases not matched to a germline gene is 12. This entry comes from a study of T cells after yellow fever vaccination (dated by TCRdb to the late 2010s). Regarding the study in general: The SMART-Seq v4 Ultra Low Input RNA kit was used to prepare libraries from fractions with low cell numbers. Bulk TCR alpha and beta repertoires were sequenced longitudinally to track T-cell clones before and after primary and booster YFV17D yellow fever vaccination. Two healthy male donors, one aged 18 to 29 and one aged 30 to 40 years, were included in the cohort. Blood was collected at multiple timepoints before and after primary and secondary immunization, and bulk PBMC replicates and cell subsets were isolated. Overall study outcomes, separate from this receptor: Because the study included only a couple of donors, the extent to which the findings can be generalized is limited. Most clones expanded after primary vaccination were re-detected after the booster (approximately 96% of CD4 and around 88% of CD8), suggesting broad memory maintenance. A small share of clonotypes was detected in both CD4 and CD8 compartments, with the overlap likely arising from convergent recombination. Compared with the primary T-cell response, the secondary T-cell response was faster but weaker, reaching its peak on day 5 rather than on day 15. Computational filtering was required because FACS-sorted repertoires could contain abundant contaminating clonotypes from the bulk population.

Interpreted using the paper, the treatment or condition label stands for: live attenuated yellow fever vaccine strain. A standard Ficoll-Paque protocol was used to isolate PBMCs from peripheral blood. Dynabeads CD4 and CD8 positive selection kits were used to isolate CD4 and CD8 T-cell fractions. TriZol was used to extract RNA from bulk PBMCs, CD4 and CD8 fractions, and dextramer-positive and dextramer-negative fractions. These reads were obtained on an Illumina NovaSeq 6000. TCR cDNA was synthesized by 5'RACE template switching, through which a universal primer site and unique molecular identifiers were introduced. Priming of cDNA synthesis was performed from both the TCR alpha and TCR beta constant segments. Libraries were amplified in two PCR steps, with sample barcodes and sequencing adapters added in the second step. Sequencing of the libraries was done on either Illumina HiSeq 2500 (2x100 bp) or NovaSeq (2x150 bp). On the authors' methods: MIGEC handled demultiplexing of reads and collapsing into UMI consensus sequences, while MiXCR performed V(D)J alignment. Using edgeR on replicate PBMC samples, clonotypes were called vaccine-responding if FDR was below 0.01 and the log2 fold change was above 5 up to day 15. CD4 or CD8 identity was assigned to each bulk clonotype according to whether the clonotype was present at higher abundance in the sequenced CD4 repertoire or the sequenced CD8 repertoire. TCRdb passed the public sequencing reads through fastp at Q25 and MiXCR, retaining productive beta sequences. Here each entry gathers all rows of one CDR3 protein and keeps the most common genes and DNA. TCRdb, not the authors, supplied the V and J calls. This sample is represented by about 210,000 distinct CDR3 sequences; 3% to 3.5% of them were singletons. The biggest ten clones account for roughly 3.2% of the sample.

The sequence links TRBV5-1 to TRBJ2-1; 12 of the junction bases match TRBD1. The specimen comprised CD4+ T cells sorted from PBMCs, sampled 10 days after the yellow fever booster vaccination. This TCR came from a man aged 18 to 30 who received the YFV17D yellow fever vaccine. The CDR3 region reads CASSVRPGQGARYNEQFF. The DNA is as follows: TGCGCCAGCAGCGTAAGACCGGGACAGGGGGCAAGGTACAATGAGCAGTTCTTC. Joined to the reference TRBV5-1 and TRBJ2-1 proteins, this CDR3 gives the full variable domain: KAGVTQTPRYLIKTRGQQVTLSCSPISGHRSVSWYQQTPGQGLQFLFEYFSETQRNKGNFPGRFSGRQFSNSRSEMNVSTLELGDSALYLCASSVRPGQGARYNEQFFGPGTRLTVL.